Listed below are T cell receptor beta chains from one sample, sequenced in a study of blood T cell repertoires in COVID-19. The table came from immunoSEQ multiplex PCR; TCRdb's copy has only in-frame clones and leaves some out. The data hold roughly 170,000 clones, with 70% to 90% observed a single time. Sequencing was done on a sample of peripheral blood. The source of these receptors is a man aged 35-49 years with active or convalescent COVID-19. Each CDR3 is given with its conserved first and last residue. The D gene is left open where the match is weak. Clone sizes are given selectively: once, few, many, or a class where the clone is expanded.

J,size,V,D,CDR3,DNA
TRBJ2-3,.,TRBV5-4,TRBD1,CASSPGQAPGDTQYF,TGTGCCAGCAGCCCAGGACAGGCCCCGGGTGATACGCAGTATTTT
TRBJ1-2,.,TRBV28,TRBD1,CALAGQGTYGYTF,TGCGCCCTGGCCGGACAGGGTACCTATGGCTACACCTTC
TRBJ1-1,once,TRBV5-5,.,CASSLANRVADTEAFF,TGTGCCAGCAGCTTGGCCAATCGGGTGGCGGACACTGAAGCTTTCTTT
TRBJ1-1,few,TRBV9,.,CASSPYGGTNTEAFF,TGTGCCAGCAGCCCCTACGGGGGTACGAACACTGAAGCTTTCTTT
TRBJ2-7,.,TRBV6-5,.,CASSYRGWDYEQYF,TGTGCCAGCAGTTACAGGGGATGGGACTACGAGCAGTACTTC
TRBJ2-3,.,TRBV27,TRBD2,CASSLVDRGGRDTQYF,TGTGCCAGCAGTTTGGTAGACCGGGGGGGCAGGGATACGCAGTATTTT
TRBJ1-2,.,TRBV23-1,TRBD1,CASSQSMEKFRQGVSDGYTF,TGCGCCAGCAGTCAATCGATGGAAAAGTTTCGACAGGGGGTCTCAGATGGCTACACCTTC
TRBJ1-1,once,TRBV7-9,TRBD1,CASSSSTGVDTEAFF,TGTGCCAGCAGCTCGTCGACAGGGGTGGATACTGAAGCTTTCTTT
TRBJ1-6,.,TRBV7-8,TRBD1,CASSLVPGTADSPLHF,TGTGCCAGCAGCTTAGTACCCGGGACAGCCGATTCACCCCTCCACTTT
TRBJ1-2,.,TRBV5-4,TRBD1,CASSPPGQGVYGYTF,TGTGCCAGCAGCCCCCCCGGACAGGGAGTCTATGGCTACACCTTC
TRBJ2-3,.,TRBV7-2,TRBD2,CASSFTGGVGDTQYF,TGTGCCAGCAGCTTTACCGGGGGGGTGGGAGATACGCAGTATTTT
TRBJ2-7,.,TRBV5-8,.,CASSLGGPYEQYF,TGTGCCAGCAGCTTGGGTGGCCCCTACGAGCAGTACTTC
TRBJ2-5,.,TRBV11-3,TRBD2,CASSVGLAGGYQETQYF,TGTGCCAGCAGCGTGGGACTAGCGGGGGGGTACCAAGAGACCCAGTACTTC
TRBJ2-7,.,TRBV4-3,TRBD1,CASGRQGYEQYF,TGCGCCAGCGGCAGACAGGGCTACGAGCAGTACTTC
TRBJ2-1,.,TRBV6-5,TRBD1,CASRNRGISYNEQFF,TGTGCCAGCAGGAACAGGGGAATCTCCTACAATGAGCAGTTCTTC
TRBJ2-3,.,TRBV4-2,.,CASSQSSGRGLSTDTQYF,TGTGCCAGCAGCCAGTCCAGCGGGCGGGGCTTAAGCACAGATACGCAGTATTTT
TRBJ1-1,.,TRBV7-8,TRBD1,CASSLNRGYTEAFF,TGTGCCAGCAGCTTAAACAGGGGGTACACTGAAGCTTTCTTT
TRBJ1-5,.,TRBV2,TRBD1,CASSARTGGGQPQHF,TGTGCCAGCAGTGCGAGGACAGGGGGCGGGCAGCCCCAGCATTTT
TRBJ2-1,.,TRBV18,TRBD2,CASSFGTSGVNEQFF,TGTGCCAGCTCATTTGGGACTAGCGGGGTCAATGAGCAGTTCTTC
TRBJ1-3,.,TRBV3-1/TRBV3-2,.,CASSQATDTYSGNTIYF,TGTGCCAGCAGCCAAGCTACTGACACCTACTCTGGAAACACCATATATTTT
TRBJ1-1,.,TRBV5-1,.,CASSLAGRTEAFF,TGCGCCAGCAGCTTGGCAGGTCGCACTGAAGCTTTCTTT
TRBJ2-7,few,TRBV11-2,TRBD1,CASSSTYRGNSYEQYF,TGTGCCAGCAGCTCCACTTACAGGGGAAACTCCTACGAGCAGTACTTC
TRBJ2-7,.,TRBV7-3,TRBD2,CASSFTSGGEQYF,TGTGCCAGCAGCTTTACTAGCGGGGGCGAGCAGTACTTC
TRBJ1-1,.,TRBV18,TRBD1,CASSSQGGTNTEAFF,TGTGCCAGCTCATCCCAGGGGGGAACGAACACTGAAGCTTTCTTT
TRBJ1-4,.,TRBV5-5,TRBD1,CASSLEGQSFEKLFF,TGTGCCAGCAGCTTGGAGGGACAGAGCTTCGAAAAACTGTTTTTT
TRBJ1-1,.,TRBV5-4,.,CASSFLDRKNTEAFF,TGTGCCAGCAGCTTCTTGGACAGAAAGAACACTGAAGCTTTCTTT
TRBJ1-2,.,TRBV5-1,TRBD1,CASSLGDSDYGYTF,TGCGCCAGCAGCCTTGGGGACAGCGACTATGGCTACACCTTC
TRBJ1-6,few,TRBV27,.,CASRLLTSSGSPLHF,TGTGCCAGCAGATTGTTGACCTCTAGTGGATCACCCCTCCACTTT
TRBJ2-6,.,TRBV11-2,TRBD1,CASSRTGGISGANVLTF,TGTGCCAGCAGCCGCACAGGGGGTATTTCTGGGGCCAACGTCCTGACTTTC
TRBJ2-5,.,TRBV11-2,TRBD2,CASSLDPGGLAGYQETQYF,TGTGCCAGCAGCTTAGATCCGGGGGGCCTAGCGGGGTACCAAGAGACCCAGTACTTC
TRBJ1-5,.,TRBV28,TRBD1,CASNNRGPSNQPQHF,TGTGCCAGCAATAACAGGGGACCAAGCAATCAGCCCCAGCATTTT
TRBJ2-1,.,TRBV25-1,.,CASSERGFSYNEQFF,TGTGCCAGCAGTGAAAGAGGGTTCTCCTACAATGAGCAGTTCTTC
TRBJ2-1,.,TRBV30,TRBD2,CAWSVLTGLAGGIGVGNEQFF,TGTGCCTGGAGTGTACTAACGGGACTAGCCGGGGGAATTGGAGTAGGGAATGAGCAGTTCTTC
TRBJ2-3,.,TRBV12-5,.,CASASIPGTQYF,TGTGCTAGTGCCTCTATTCCAGGTACGCAGTATTTT
TRBJ1-2,.,TRBV7-2,TRBD1,CASSYGTGDGYTF,TGTGCCAGCAGCTATGGGACAGGGGATGGCTACACCTTC
TRBJ1-3,.,TRBV11-2,.,CASRLWAGNTIYF,TGTGCCAGCAGACTTTGGGCAGGAAACACCATATATTTT
TRBJ1-1,.,TRBV7-9,.,CASSPLEGTEAFF,TGTGCCAGCAGCCCCCTCGAGGGCACTGAAGCTTTCTTT
TRBJ2-3,.,TRBV6-2/TRBV6-3,.,CASSYEALAESTDTQYF,TGTGCCAGCAGTTATGAGGCCTTAGCGGAAAGCACAGATACGCAGTATTTT
TRBJ2-5,.,TRBV9,.,CASSPSRQETQYF,TGTGCCAGCAGCCCGTCGCGGCAAGAGACCCAGTACTTC
TRBJ2-7,.,TRBV7-2,TRBD1,CASSSDRGREQYF,TGTGCCAGCAGCTCTGACAGGGGGAGGGAGCAGTACTTC
TRBJ2-7,.,TRBV11-3,.,CASSLDQDYEQYF,TGTGCCAGCAGCTTAGATCAGGACTACGAGCAGTACTTC
TRBJ2-1,.,TRBV18,TRBD2,CASSPPERGGNEQFF,TGTGCCAGCTCACCACCGGAGCGGGGAGGCAATGAGCAGTTCTTC
TRBJ1-6,.,TRBV9,TRBD1,CASSAGQGNNSPLHF,TGTGCCAGCAGCGCCGGACAGGGAAACAATTCACCCCTCCACTTT
TRBJ1-2,.,TRBV5-4,.,CASSFRRAGYGYTF,TGTGCCAGCAGCTTTCGCCGCGCGGGCTATGGCTACACCTTC